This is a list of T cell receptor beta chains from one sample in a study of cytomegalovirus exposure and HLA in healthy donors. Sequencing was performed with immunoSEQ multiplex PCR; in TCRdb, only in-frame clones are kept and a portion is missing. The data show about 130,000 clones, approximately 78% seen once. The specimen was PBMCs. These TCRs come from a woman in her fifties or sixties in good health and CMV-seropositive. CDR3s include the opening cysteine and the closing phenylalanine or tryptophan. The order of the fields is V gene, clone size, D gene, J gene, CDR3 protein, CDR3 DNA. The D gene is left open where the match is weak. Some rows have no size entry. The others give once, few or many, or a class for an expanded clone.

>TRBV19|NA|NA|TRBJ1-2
CASSIDPDRGRGRYGYTF
TGTGCCAGTAGTATCGACCCGGATCGGGGCAGGGGTAGATATGGCTACACCTTC
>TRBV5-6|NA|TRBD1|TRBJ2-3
CASSLLLGQRLYF
TGTGCCAGCAGCTTGTTACTGGGACAGCGTCTGTATTTT
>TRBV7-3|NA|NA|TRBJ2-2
CASSLNGNTGELFF
TGTGCCAGCAGCTTAAACGGGAACACCGGGGAGCTGTTTTTT
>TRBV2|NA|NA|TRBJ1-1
CASLAGTMNTEAFF
TGTGCCAGCCTTGCCGGGACAATGAACACTGAAGCTTTCTTT
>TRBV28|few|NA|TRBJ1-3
CASSPPQGSGNTIYF
TGTGCCAGCAGTCCGCCACAGGGCTCTGGAAACACCATATATTTT
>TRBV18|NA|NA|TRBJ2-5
CASSLQTSQETQYF
TGTGCCAGCTCACTACAGACATCCCAAGAGACCCAGTACTTC
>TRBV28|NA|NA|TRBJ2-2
CASSLVVAENTGELFF
TGTGCCAGCAGTTTAGTGGTAGCGGAGAACACCGGGGAGCTGTTTTTT
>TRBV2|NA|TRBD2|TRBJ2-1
CASGSRLALNEQFF
TGTGCCAGCGGGAGCCGACTAGCCTTAAATGAGCAGTTCTTC
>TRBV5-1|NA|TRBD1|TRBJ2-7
CASSWDRGTYEQYF
TGCGCCAGCAGCTGGGACAGGGGGACCTACGAGCAGTACTTC
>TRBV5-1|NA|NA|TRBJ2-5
CASSLESISETQYF
TGCGCCAGCAGCTTGGAGAGTATCTCAGAGACCCAGTACTTC
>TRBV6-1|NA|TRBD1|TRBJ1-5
CASSAQGGNQPQHF
TGTGCCAGCAGTGCCCAGGGGGGCAATCAGCCCCAGCATTTT
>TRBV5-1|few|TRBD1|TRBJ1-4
CASSSDPRFIQGAKEKLFF
TGCGCCAGCAGCTCCGACCCCAGATTTATACAGGGGGCGAAGGAAAAACTGTTTTTT
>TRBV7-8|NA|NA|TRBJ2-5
CASSLEQGEETQYF
TGTGCCAGCAGCTTAGAACAGGGTGAAGAGACCCAGTACTTC
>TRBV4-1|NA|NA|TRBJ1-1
CASSLQEGYTEAFF
TGCGCCAGCAGCTTACAGGAGGGGTACACTGAAGCTTTCTTT
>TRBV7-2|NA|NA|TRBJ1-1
CASSLNRDIGFAEAFF
TGTGCCAGCAGCTTAAACCGGGACATAGGGTTCGCTGAAGCTTTCTTT
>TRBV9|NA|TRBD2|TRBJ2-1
CASSARLAGGHNEQFF
TGTGCCAGCAGCGCCAGACTAGCGGGGGGGCACAATGAGCAGTTCTTC
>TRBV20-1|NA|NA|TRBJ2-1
CSARGEDREFF
TGCAGTGCCCGAGGGGAGGACCGAGAGTTCTTC
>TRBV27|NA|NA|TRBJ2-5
CASSWRPSETQYF
TGTGCCAGCAGTTGGCGGCCAAGTGAGACCCAGTACTTC
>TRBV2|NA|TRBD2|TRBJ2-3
CASSTRLAGVTDTQYF
TGTGCCAGCAGTACGAGACTAGCGGGCGTCACAGATACGCAGTATTTT
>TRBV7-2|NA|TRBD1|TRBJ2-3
CASSPKPSWGGQGTDTQYF
TGTGCCAGCAGCCCTAAGCCAAGCTGGGGGGGACAGGGAACAGATACGCAGTATTTT
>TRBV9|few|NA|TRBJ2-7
CASSTRSGYEQYF
TGTGCCAGCAGCACCAGGTCAGGGTACGAGCAGTACTTC
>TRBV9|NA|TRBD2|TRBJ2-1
CASSVDLAGPYNEQFF
TGTGCCAGCAGCGTAGATCTAGCGGGCCCCTACAATGAGCAGTTCTTC
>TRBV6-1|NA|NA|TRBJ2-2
CASSVILNTGELFF
TGTGCCAGCAGTGTTATCTTGAACACCGGGGAGCTGTTTTTT
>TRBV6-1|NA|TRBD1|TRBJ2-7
CAADEPGQGWDEQYF
TGTGCCGCGGACGAACCGGGACAGGGGTGGGACGAGCAGTACTTC
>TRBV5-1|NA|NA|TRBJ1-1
CASSLGAGEEAFF
TGCGCCAGCAGCTTAGGGGCAGGGGAAGAAGCTTTCTTT
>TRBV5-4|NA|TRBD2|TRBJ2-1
CASSLAGGTYNEQFF
TGTGCCAGCAGCTTGGCGGGGGGGACCTACAATGAGCAGTTCTTC
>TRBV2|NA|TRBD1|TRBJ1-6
CASIGDRAGDSPLHF
TGTGCCAGCATCGGGGACAGGGCCGGTGATTCACCCCTCCACTTT
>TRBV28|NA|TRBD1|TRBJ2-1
CASSLYRDRVYNEQFF
TGTGCCAGCAGTTTATACCGGGACAGGGTGTACAATGAGCAGTTCTTC
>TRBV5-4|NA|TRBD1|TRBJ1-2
CASSSPGQGVYGYTF
TGTGCCAGCAGCTCTCCGGGACAGGGAGTCTATGGCTACACCTTC
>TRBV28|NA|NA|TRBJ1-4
CASSPLSEKLFF
TGTGCCAGCAGTCCTTTATCCGAAAAACTGTTTTTT
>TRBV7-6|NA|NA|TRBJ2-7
CASSPFDYSYEQYF
TGTGCCAGCAGCCCGTTCGACTATTCCTACGAGCAGTACTTC
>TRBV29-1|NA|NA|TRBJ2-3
CSVEGSGSTDTQYF
TGCAGCGTTGAGGGCTCCGGAAGCACAGATACGCAGTATTTT
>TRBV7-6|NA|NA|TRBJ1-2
CASSLGGHQIYGYTF
TGTGCCAGCAGCTTAGGGGGACACCAAATCTATGGCTACACCTTC
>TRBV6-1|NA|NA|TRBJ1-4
CASSELQGTNEKLFF
TGTGCCAGCAGTGAATTGCAGGGAACTAATGAAAAACTGTTTTTT
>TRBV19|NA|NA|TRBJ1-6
CASSMIGGRDGPLHF
TGTGCCAGTAGTATGATCGGGGGGCGAGACGGACCCCTCCACTTT
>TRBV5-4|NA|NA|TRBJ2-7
CASSSQYEQYF
TGTGCCAGCAGCTCACAATACGAGCAGTACTTC
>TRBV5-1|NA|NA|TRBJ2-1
CARTSNDYNEQFF
TGCGCCAGGACATCTAATGACTACAATGAGCAGTTCTTC
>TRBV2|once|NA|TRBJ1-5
CASQGGGPQHF
TGTGCCAGCCAGGGCGGTGGGCCCCAGCATTTT
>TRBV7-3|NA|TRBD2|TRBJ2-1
CASSTQPGLAEYNEQFF
TGTGCCAGCAGCACTCAACCGGGACTAGCGGAATACAATGAGCAGTTCTTC
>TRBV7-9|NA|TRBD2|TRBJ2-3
CASSSPGLTTDTQYF
TGTGCCAGCAGCTCTCCGGGACTAACCACAGATACGCAGTATTTT
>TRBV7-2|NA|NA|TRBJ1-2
CASSPLQGSSYGYTF
TGTGCCAGCAGCCCGCTACAGGGCTCCTCATATGGCTACACCTTC
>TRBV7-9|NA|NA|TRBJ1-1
CASSSGATEAFF
TGTGCCAGCAGCTCAGGGGCTACTGAAGCTTTCTTT
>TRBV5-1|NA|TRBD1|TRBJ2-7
CASSSGTAYEQYF
TGCGCCAGCAGCTCCGGGACAGCCTACGAGCAGTACTTC